This TCR beta chain derives from a study of blood T cell repertoires in COVID-19. Study information: Whether acute or convalescent, the COVID-19 samples came from the United States, Italy and Spain.

TCRdb's table, derived via immunoSEQ multiplex PCR, lists solely in-frame clones and lacks some. The data show about 140,000 clones, about 86% seen once. Germline values: CDR1 MNHNS, CDR2 SASEGT. V lost 2 bases to trimming and J lost 8 bases; unmatched junction nucleotides: 11. The CDR3 spans 15 residues. Material for sequencing was peripheral blood. This chain joins TRBV6-1 and TRBJ1-2; TRBD1 aligns across 7 bases. The sequence came from a woman aged 55-70 years with acute or convalescent COVID-19. The CDR3 protein is CASSESYTGAGGYTF. DNA for the CDR3: TGTGCCAGCAGTGAAAGCTACACAGGGGCGGGGGGCTACACCTTC.